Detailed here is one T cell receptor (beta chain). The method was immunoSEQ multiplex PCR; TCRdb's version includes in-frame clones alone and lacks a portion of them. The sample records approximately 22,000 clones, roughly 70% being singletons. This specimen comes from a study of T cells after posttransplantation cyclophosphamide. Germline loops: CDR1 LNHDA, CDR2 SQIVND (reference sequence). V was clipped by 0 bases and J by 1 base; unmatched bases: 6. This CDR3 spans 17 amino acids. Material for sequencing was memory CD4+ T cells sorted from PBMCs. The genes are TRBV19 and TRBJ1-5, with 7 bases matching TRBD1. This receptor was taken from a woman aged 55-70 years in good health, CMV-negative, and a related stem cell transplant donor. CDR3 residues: CASSIDPGQMSNQPQHF. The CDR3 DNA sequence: TGTGCCAGTAGTATAGATCCGGGACAGATGAGCAATCAGCCCCAGCATTTT.